This TCR beta chain was captured in a study of shared clonotypes between healthy human individuals. V dropped 4 bases and J dropped 3 bases, with 12 bases sitting between them. The CDR3 is made up of 15 amino acids. Germline CDR1 is MNHNS and CDR2 is SASEGT. The protocol was immunoSEQ multiplex PCR, while the TCRdb copy is restricted to in-frame clones and leaves out a portion. The table includes under 600,000 clones, roughly 95% detected once. This receptor was obtained from a woman aged 25 to 45 in good health. Sequenced material: naive CD4+ T cells sorted from blood. Subset specified: CD45RA+ positively selected. The V gene is TRBV6-1, the J gene TRBJ2-2, with D possibly TRBD1 on 6 matching bases. The CDR3, as DNA: TGTGCCAGCAGTGCGAGACAGGCGTACACCGGGGAGCTGTTTTTT. This gives the protein CASSARQAYTGELFF.